The subject of this entry is one T cell receptor (beta chain). This table comes from immunoSEQ multiplex PCR, and its TCRdb copy is limited to in-frame clones, with some not included. The repertoire holds around 42,000 clones, with 92% as singletons. The CDR3 runs to 14 residues. V was shortened by 3 bases and J by 8 bases, with 14 bases between the two germline ends. CDR1 is LNHDA and CDR2 is SQIVND in the germline V gene (reference sequence). The sample is drawn from a study of T cell changes during pregnancy in multiple sclerosis. The rearrangement joins TRBV19 to TRBJ2-1; perhaps TRBD2 as D (5 bases). The specimen comprised CD4+ T cells from peripheral blood mononuclear cells, sampled in the third trimester of pregnancy. The TCR was taken from a female donor with multiple sclerosis, enrolled in a pregnancy study. The CDR3 nucleotides are TGTGCCAGTAGTATCTTCGAGGGCCCCTATGAGCAGTTCTTC. It specifies CASSIFEGPYEQFF.